This note documents a single TCR beta chain sequence. The sample is drawn from a study of shared clonotypes between healthy human individuals. The germline V gene encodes CDR1 KGHSH and CDR2 LQKENI. V was trimmed by 6 bases and J by 1 base, leaving 15 bases between them. This CDR3 region has 16 residues. Generated by immunoSEQ multiplex PCR, the TCRdb table keeps only in-frame clones and is missing some. The data contain roughly 2.5 million clones, 90% to 95% of them singletons. This sequence originates from a man between 18 and 29 years old in good health. This rearrangement joins TRBV18 to TRBJ2-2; possibly TRBD1 for D (6 bases). Specimen: naive CD4+ T cells sorted from blood. Subset: CD45RA+ positively selected. Here the CDR3 DNA reads TGTGCCAGCTCCCCCCGGCCGACAGGGAACACCGGGGAGCTGTTTTTT. As protein: CASSPRPTGNTGELFF. The whole variable domain, filled in from reference TRBV18 and TRBJ2-2, reads NAGVMQNPRHLVRRRGQEARLRCSPMKGHSHVYWYRQLPEEGLKFMVYLQKENIIDESGMPKERFSAEFPKEGPSILRIQQVVRGDSAAYFCASSPRPTGNTGELFFGEGSRLTVL.